Shown below are 28 T cell receptor beta chains from a single sample sequenced in a study of blood T cell repertoires in COVID-19. The method was immunoSEQ multiplex PCR; TCRdb's version includes in-frame clones alone and lacks a portion of them. The sample shows about 170,000 clones, around 82% of them seen only once. The sample consisted of peripheral blood. All receptors derive from a woman of 80 years or more with acute or convalescent COVID-19.

The V call is TRBV7-3, the J call TRBJ1-2; D uncertain. The CDR3 length is 13 residues. The V gene lost 4 bases and the J gene lost 5 bases, with 11 bases spanning the gap. Germline CDR1 reads SGHTA; CDR2 reads FQGTGA. The CDR3 here is CASSSTRVYGYTF. The CDR3 DNA reads TGTGCCAGCAGCTCCACGCGAGTTTATGGCTACACCTTC.

This clone was picked up one time. The CDR3 spells CAWNRAQETQYF. DNA of the CDR3: TGTGCCTGGAACAGGGCCCAAGAGACCCAGTACTTC. The rearrangement joins TRBV30 to TRBJ2-5; tentatively, D is TRBD1 (6 bases). This CDR3 region has 12 residues. Germline V gene data show CDR1 as GTSNPN and CDR2 as SVGIG (reference sequence). V gave up 4 bases and J gave up 1 base, with 7 bases separating them.

The chain joins TRBV9 to TRBJ1-4, with D possibly being TRBD1 (5 bases). The germline V gene has CDR1 SGDLS and CDR2 YYNGEE. This CDR3 is 16 amino acids long. Trimming shortened V by 3 bases and J by 5 bases, and 17 bases separated the two germline ends. CDR3 DNA: TGTGCCAGCAGCGCCGGCGAGAGGGGAGGAAATGAAAAACTGTTTTTT. Protein: CASSAGERGGNEKLFF.

The V and J genes are TRBV12-5 and TRBJ2-3, with a possible D match to TRBD1 (5 bases). This CDR3 has 16 residues. Trimming took off 2 bases at V and 2 bases at J, with 14 bases between the two ends. Germline V gene data show CDR1 as LGHNT and CDR2 as FRNRAP. CDR3 sequence (DNA): TGTGCTAGTGGTTTGAACCTGGGGCCTTCCACAGATACGCAGTATTTT. Protein: CASGLNLGPSTDTQYF.

The gene calls are TRBV9 and TRBJ1-3; D is undetermined. The germline gives CDR1 SGDLS, CDR2 YYNGEE. The CDR3 covers 15 residues. Trimming took 4 bases from V and 7 from J, leaving 18 bases between them. This chain's CDR3 is CASSIRGSVVNTIYF. CDR3 nucleotide sequence: TGTGCCAGCAGCATAAGAGGGTCGGTGGTGAACACCATATATTTT.

This chain links TRBV30 with TRBJ1-6, with D maybe TRBD1 (6 bases). The CDR3 covers 16 residues. Trimming removed 3 bases at V and 4 bases at J, with 16 bases between. Germline-derived CDR1 and CDR2 are GTSNPN and SVGIG (reference sequence). The CDR3: CAWRLQGYGYNSPLHF. In nucleotides, the CDR3 is TGTGCCTGGAGGCTACAGGGATACGGGTATAATTCACCCCTCCACTTT.

This chain connects TRBV6-2 or TRBV6-3 to TRBJ1-5, with D possibly being TRBD1 (5 bases). Looked up from germline, CDR1 is MNHEY and CDR2 is SVGEGT. Trimming removed 7 bases at V and 4 bases at J, with 17 bases between. The CDR3 is made up of 15 amino acids. The CDR3 loop reads CASTPLGPSNQPQHF. The CDR3 DNA reads as TGTGCCAGCACCCCACTGGGGCCATCAAATCAGCCCCAGCATTTT.

The count of this clone is one. This chain uses TRBV10-3 with TRBJ2-2; 11 bases match TRBD2. This CDR3 is built from 17 residues. Trimming at V came to 10 bases and at J to 1 base, leaving 11 bases not matched to a gene. Germline CDR1 and CDR2: ENHRY and SYGVKD. CDR3 nucleotide sequence: TGTGCCAGCGCAACTCATGGGACTAGCGGGAACACCGGGGAGCTGTTTTTT. Residues: CASATHGTSGNTGELFF.

For the CDR3, the DNA is TGTGCCAGTAGTGGACAGGGGGTCAATCAGCCCCAGCATTTT. This translates into CASSGQGVNQPQHF. The V gene is TRBV19, the J gene TRBJ1-5; 10 positions agree with TRBD1. The CDR3 has 14 residues. V lost 5 bases and J lost 3; bases outside the gene matches: 1. Germline lookup yields CDR1 LNHDA and CDR2 SQIVND (reference sequence).

The CDR3 DNA sequence: TGCGCCAGCAGCCCGGCAGGGTATAATTCACCCCTCCACTTT. Amino acid sequence: CASSPAGYNSPLHF. This chain joins TRBV5-1 and TRBJ1-6; D possibly corresponds to TRBD1 (5 bases). V lost 4 bases and J 4 bases, leaving 9 bases between the germline ends. CDR3 length: 14 residues. Germline V gene lookup returns CDR1 SGHRS and CDR2 YFSETQ.

This chain joins TRBV18 and TRBJ2-5; possible D gene TRBD2, 5 bases. The V end lost 3 bases, the J end lost 3 bases, and 14 bases lay between the germline ends. Germline V CDR1 and CDR2: KGHSH, LQKENI. The length of the CDR3 is 15 residues. DNA of the CDR3: TGTGCCAGCTCACCCCCTGGGTCGAGGGAAGAGACCCAGTACTTC. Translation gives CASSPPGSREETQYF.

The CDR3 loop reads CASSSFAGELFF. The CDR3 DNA is TGTGCCAGCAGTTCTTTTGCCGGGGAGCTGTTTTTT. This chain uses TRBV28 with TRBJ2-2; D gene uncertain. Germline CDR1 and CDR2: MDHEN and SYDVKM. CDR3 length equals 12 residues. Trimming took off 4 bases at V and 6 bases at J, with 6 bases between the two ends.

V and J are TRBV10-3 and TRBJ2-7; 12 bases align to TRBD2. With 2 bases clipped from V and 7 bases from J, the junction kept 3 bases outside the gene matches. Germline CDR1 reads ENHRY; CDR2 reads SYGVKD. CDR3 length equals 14 residues. The CDR3 DNA reads TGTGCCATCAGTGAGGCTAGCGGGAGGGGGGAGCAGTACTTC. Protein product: CAISEASGRGEQYF.

This clone showed up just a few times. CDR3 sequence (DNA): TGTGCCAGCAGCTTGGATTTTAGGGGAAGGGAAAAACTGTTTTTT. Amino acid sequence: CASSLDFRGREKLFF. This chain links TRBV5-5 with TRBJ1-4; a weak D match, TRBD1 (5 bases). The CDR3 has 15 residues. Germline V gene data show CDR1 as SGHKS and CDR2 as YYEKEE (reference sequence). Trimming took off 0 bases at V and 8 bases at J, with 14 bases between the two ends.

This clone turned up a few times. The rearrangement links TRBV2 to TRBJ2-2, with TRBD1 identical over 9 bases. CDR1 is SNHLY, CDR2 FYNNEI, per germline. The CDR3 loop spans 16 amino acids. V lost 4 bases, J lost 5 bases, and 8 bases stayed unmatched. CDR3: CASSATGGALTGELFF. As DNA, the CDR3 is TGTGCCAGCAGTGCAACAGGGGGCGCTTTAACCGGGGAGCTGTTTTTT.

The chain employs TRBV9 and TRBJ2-3, with 13 bases aligning to TRBD2. Per germline, CDR1 SGDLS and CDR2 YYNGEE. The V segment lost 3 bases and the J segment 2 bases; nucleotides outside the gene matches: 6. CDR3 size: 17 residues. CDR3 loop: CASSATGTSGITDTQYF. The CDR3 nucleotides are TGTGCCAGCAGCGCCACTGGGACTAGCGGGATCACAGATACGCAGTATTTT.

The chain uses TRBV28 and TRBJ1-5, with a possible D match to TRBD1 (6 bases). Germline V gene data show CDR1 as MDHEN and CDR2 as SYDVKM. V lost 6 bases and J 5 bases, leaving 17 bases between the germline ends. The CDR3 contains 15 residues. CDR3 amino acids: CASRQTGNGDQPQHF. The CDR3 DNA is TGTGCCAGCAGGCAGACAGGTAACGGGGATCAGCCCCAGCATTTT. The full variable domain, in which reference TRBV28 and TRBJ1-5 provide the parts outside the CDR3, is DVKVTQSSRYLVKRTGEKVFLECVQDMDHENMFWYRQDPGLGLRLIYFSYDVKMKEKGDIPEGYSVSREKKERFSLILESASTNQTSMYLCASRQTGNGDQPQHFGDGTRLSIL.

This rearrangement joins TRBV6-5 to TRBJ1-6; D call uncertain. Germline values: CDR1 MNHEY, CDR2 SVGAGI. The CDR3 has 14 amino acids. Trimming took off 7 bases at V and 6 bases at J, with 13 bases between the two ends. The CDR3 DNA reads as TGTGCCAGCAAAGTTACCCCGGGTAATTCACCCCTCCACTTT. Protein: CASKVTPGNSPLHF.

The chain joins TRBV4-1 to TRBJ2-3, with a possible D match to TRBD2 (7 bases). Trimming removed 4 bases from V and 8 bases from J, with 31 bases in between. The CDR3 runs to 19 residues. From germline, CDR1 is MGHRA and CDR2 YSYEKL. The CDR3 reads CASSRTQQGHGGTTGTQYF. The CDR3 bases are TGCGCCAGCAGCCGCACCCAACAGGGTCACGGGGGGACAACGGGTACGCAGTATTTT.

The V call is TRBV29-1, the J call TRBJ1-1, with TRBD1 identical over 7 bases. The germline V gene encodes CDR1 SQVTM and CDR2 ANQGSEA. V lost 4 bases and J lost 2; bases outside the gene matches: 10. The CDR3 extends over 15 amino acids. The CDR3 loop is CSVGLMAGGNTEAFF. CDR3 bases: TGCAGCGTTGGGTTGATGGCAGGGGGAAACACTGAAGCTTTCTTT.

This chain connects TRBV12-3 or TRBV12-4 to TRBJ1-1; the D is unclear. This CDR3 is 13 amino acids long. V was trimmed by 3 bases and J by 5 bases, leaving 10 bases between them. CDR3 DNA sequence: TGTGCCAGCAGTTTCCTTCAGTGGACTGAAGCTTTCTTT. It codes for CASSFLQWTEAFF.

V and J are TRBV24-1 and TRBJ2-2; 7 bases are a match to TRBD2. J was trimmed by 6 bases and V by 4 bases; bases with no gene match: 1. Germline V gene data show CDR1 as KGHDR and CDR2 as SFDVKD. This CDR3 comprises 13 residues. CDR3 protein: CATSETSAGELFF. CDR3 DNA: TGTGCCACCAGTGAAACTAGCGCCGGGGAGCTGTTTTTT.

The chain recombines TRBV18 with TRBJ1-2, with D tentatively TRBD1 (6 bases). V was trimmed by 5 bases and J by 8 bases, leaving 24 bases between them. This CDR3 comprises 16 residues. In germline, CDR1 is KGHSH, CDR2 LQKENI. CDR3 coding DNA: TGTGCCAGCTCATCTTCGTCAGGGGCTTTAGTGGAGGGCTACACCTTC. Translated, it gives CASSSSSGALVEGYTF. Variable domain in full (rest from reference TRBV18 and TRBJ1-2): NAGVMQNPRHLVRRRGQEARLRCSPMKGHSHVYWYRQLPEEGLKFMVYLQKENIIDESGMPKERFSAEFPKEGPSILRIQQVVRGDSAAYFCASSSSSGALVEGYTFGSGTRLTVV.

This chain connects TRBV6-6 to TRBJ2-3; 8 bases line up with TRBD2. The CDR3 loop spans 14 amino acids. Germline CDR1 reads MNHNY; CDR2 reads SVGAGI (reference sequence). Unmatched junction bases numbered 4, after V lost 6 bases and J lost 2 bases. The CDR3 sequence is CASSNSGATDTQYF. In nucleotides, the CDR3 is TGTGCCAGCAGCAATAGCGGGGCCACAGATACGCAGTATTTT.

This clone was seen just once. The chain joins TRBV19 to TRBJ1-1; D is uncertain. This CDR3 has 13 residues. Per the germline V gene, CDR1 is LNHDA and CDR2 is SQIVND (reference sequence). Trimming pared 6 bases from V and 1 base from J, leaving 9 bases between. The CDR3 loop reads CASSFTWNTEAFF. The CDR3 DNA sequence: TGTGCCAGTAGCTTTACATGGAACACTGAAGCTTTCTTT.

The chain recombines TRBV6-2 or TRBV6-3 with TRBJ1-5, with D perhaps matching TRBD1 (6 bases). Germline lookup yields CDR1 MNHEY and CDR2 SVGEGT. Trimming removed 0 bases at V and 5 bases at J, with 17 bases between. This CDR3 is built from 17 residues. The CDR3 reads CASSYSTGSTGHQPQHF. DNA for the CDR3: TGTGCCAGCAGTTACTCGACAGGCAGTACAGGTCATCAGCCCCAGCATTTT.

The chain links TRBV11-3 to TRBJ1-6, with 7 bases identical to TRBD1. V lost 3 bases and J lost 9; bases outside the gene matches: 2. The CDR3 contains 13 residues. Germline-derived CDR1 and CDR2 are SGHNT and YENEEA. For the CDR3, the DNA is TGTGCCAGCAGCTTGCAGGGGGGTTCACCCCTCCACTTT. It specifies CASSLQGGSPLHF.

The J gene is TRBJ2-5, the V gene TRBV2; no clear D gene. The CDR3 is 14 residues long. Trimming took off 7 bases at V and 2 bases at J, with 14 bases between the two ends. Germline V gene lookup returns CDR1 SNHLY and CDR2 FYNNEI. CDR3: CASTPRLVQETQYF. CDR3 bases: TGTGCCAGCACCCCGAGACTGGTACAAGAGACCCAGTACTTC.